The TCR beta chain under discussion was sequenced for a study of radiation and T cells in renal cell carcinoma. As regards this clone: What it binds is not known.

V was trimmed by 6 bases and J by 3 bases, leaving 12 bases between them. The germline V gene has CDR1 SGHAT and CDR2 FQDESV (reference sequence). There are 13 residues in the CDR3. Time point noted: blood 4 weeks post-SBRT, at nephrectomy. Treatment described: 15 Gy SBRT to primary tumor, nephrectomy 4 weeks later. Nephrectomy followed 15 Gy stereotactic body radiation by 4 weeks. Clear cell pathology was present in this patient's renal cell carcinoma. Regarding the study as a whole: Without pretreatment biopsies, baseline tumor clonotype presence was undetermined.

TCRdb's copy holds only in-frame clones and misses some; the assay was immunoSEQ multiplex PCR. The table lists roughly 82,000 clones, 80% to 90% of them singletons. The clonotype originates from a woman between 70 and 85 years old with renal cell carcinoma. The chain has TRBV11-1 and TRBJ2-7; maybe TRBD1 (6 bases). The sample was blood, taken from a patient whose treatment included radiotherapy and nephrectomy. CDR3 sequence reads: CASSPDRLYEQYF. CDR3 bases: TGTGCCAGCAGTCCCGACAGGCTCTACGAGCAGTACTTC.